The 6 T cell receptor beta chains reported below all come from one sample, sequenced in a study of ipilimumab plus nivolumab after autologous stem cell transplantation. Profiled with immunoSEQ multiplex PCR; TCRdb holds only in-frame clones, not every one. Of tens of thousands of clones listed, around 74% are singletons. Sample: PBMCs, taken in a trial of ipilimumab plus nivolumab as post-transplant consolidation. Source of these receptors: a male donor with diffuse large B-cell lymphoma.

The chain couples TRBV2 to TRBJ2-1; a weak D match, TRBD2 (6 bases). The CDR3 is 16 residues long. CDR1 and CDR2 (germline): SNHLY, FYNNEI. V gave up 3 bases and J gave up 5 bases, with 17 bases separating them. Written as DNA, the CDR3 is TGTGCCAGCAGTGATTCAGCGGGCGAACCCAACAATGAGCAGTTCTTC. Its protein is CASSDSAGEPNNEQFF.

The gene calls are TRBV4-2 and TRBJ2-3; the match to TRBD2 covers 11 bases. This CDR3 comprises 20 residues. The germline V gene has CDR1 LGHNA and CDR2 YNFKEQ. Trimming cost V 0 bases and J 2 bases; bases outside gene matches: 13. The CDR3 protein is CASSQDMGLAGGMDTDTQYF. CDR3 nucleotides: TGTGCCAGCAGCCAAGATATGGGGCTAGCGGGAGGCATGGACACAGATACGCAGTATTTT.

A few counts support this clone. The CDR3 loop reads CASSLSLRGYSYEQYF. The CDR3 coding sequence is TGTGCCAGCAGTTTATCCTTGCGGGGGTACTCCTACGAGCAGTACTTC. This rearrangement joins TRBV27 to TRBJ2-7, with TRBD2 matching 7 bases. Trimming at V came to 0 bases and at J to 0 bases, leaving 5 bases not matched to a gene. The germline V gene has CDR1 MNHEY and CDR2 SMNVEV (reference sequence). The CDR3 totals 16 residues.

V gene TRBV7-4 combines with J gene TRBJ2-3, with D perhaps matching TRBD2 (7 bases). Per germline, CDR1 SGHVT and CDR2 SQSDAQ. Trimming left V 7 bases short and J 1 base short, with 15 bases between. This CDR3 spans 15 amino acids. This CDR3 is CASTWGGGGTDTQYF. For the CDR3, the DNA is TGTGCCAGCACCTGGGGAGGGGGTGGCACAGATACGCAGTATTTT.

This clone was observed a handful of times. This rearrangement joins TRBV29-1 to TRBJ2-3, with a possible D match to TRBD2 (7 bases). Trimming left V 0 bases short and J 2 bases short, with 15 bases between. Germline CDR1 SQVTM, CDR2 ANQGSEA. This CDR3 spans 16 amino acids. The CDR3 spells CSVEDVGGRNTDTQYF. The CDR3 DNA sequence: TGCAGCGTTGAAGACGTGGGGGGGCGGAACACAGATACGCAGTATTTT.

V and J are TRBV4-1 and TRBJ2-5, with unresolved D. The V end was cut by 0 bases, the J end by 6 bases, with 11 bases between. The CDR3 runs 14 residues. Germline CDR1 reads MGHRA; CDR2 reads YSYEKL. The DNA of the CDR3 is TGCGCCAGCAGCCAAGATCGCGGTTCAAAGACCCAGTACTTC. Amino acids: CASSQDRGSKTQYF.